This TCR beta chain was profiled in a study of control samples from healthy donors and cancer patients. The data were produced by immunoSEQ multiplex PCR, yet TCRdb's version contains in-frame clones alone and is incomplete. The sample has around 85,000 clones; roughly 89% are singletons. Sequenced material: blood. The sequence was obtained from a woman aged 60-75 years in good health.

CDR3 bases: TGTGCCAGCAGTTATAAGACGAACACTGAAGCTTTCTTT. Amino acids: CASSYKTNTEAFF. The chain is built from TRBV6-5 and TRBJ1-1; D gene unclear. The ends were cut back, 3 bases at V and 1 base at J, with 6 bases in the middle. Germline CDR1 is MNHEY and CDR2 is SVGAGI. The CDR3 is 13 residues long.